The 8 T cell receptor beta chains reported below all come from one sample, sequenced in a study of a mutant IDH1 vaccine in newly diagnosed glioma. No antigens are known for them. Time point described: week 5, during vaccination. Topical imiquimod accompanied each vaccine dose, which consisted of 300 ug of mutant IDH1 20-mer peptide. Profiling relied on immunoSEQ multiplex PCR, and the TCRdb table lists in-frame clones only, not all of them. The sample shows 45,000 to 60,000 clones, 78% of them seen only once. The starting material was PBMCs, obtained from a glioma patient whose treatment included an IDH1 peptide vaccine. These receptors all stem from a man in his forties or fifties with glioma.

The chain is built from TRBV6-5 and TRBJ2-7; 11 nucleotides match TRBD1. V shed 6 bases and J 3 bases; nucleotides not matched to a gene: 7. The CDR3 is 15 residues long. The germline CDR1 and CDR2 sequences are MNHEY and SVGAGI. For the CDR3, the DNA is TGTGCCAGCAGCCCTAGGACAGGGGGCAACTACGAGCAGTACTTC. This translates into CASSPRTGGNYEQYF.

The CDR3 DNA reads TGTGCCAGCAGCGTCCGGTCTGGCGCCAAAGATACGCAGTATTTT. Protein: CASSVRSGAKDTQYF. This chain links TRBV9 with TRBJ2-3, with no clear D. The CDR3 is 15 amino acids. In germline, CDR1 is SGDLS, CDR2 YYNGEE. V was cut by 2 bases and J by 5 bases, with 15 bases left in between.

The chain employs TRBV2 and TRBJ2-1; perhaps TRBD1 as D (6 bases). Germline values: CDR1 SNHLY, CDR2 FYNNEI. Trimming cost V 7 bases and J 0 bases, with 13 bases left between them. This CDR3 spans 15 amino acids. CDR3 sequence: CASTWTEFSYNEQFF. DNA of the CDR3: TGTGCCAGCACCTGGACAGAGTTCTCCTACAATGAGCAGTTCTTC.

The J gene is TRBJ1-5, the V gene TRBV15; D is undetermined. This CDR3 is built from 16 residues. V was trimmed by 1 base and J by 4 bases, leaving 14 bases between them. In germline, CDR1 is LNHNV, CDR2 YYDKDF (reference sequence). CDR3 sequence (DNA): TGTGCCACCAGCAGAGCGTGGGGTCCGTCTAATCAGCCCCAGCATTTT. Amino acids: CATSRAWGPSNQPQHF.

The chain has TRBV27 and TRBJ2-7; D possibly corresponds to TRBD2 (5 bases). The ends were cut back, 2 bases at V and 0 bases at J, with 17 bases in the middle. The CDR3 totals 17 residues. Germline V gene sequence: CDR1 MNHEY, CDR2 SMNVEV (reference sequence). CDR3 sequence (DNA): TGTGCCAGCAGTTTAAGTTCAGAGGGCCCTCGCTCCTACGAGCAGTACTTC. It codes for CASSLSSEGPRSYEQYF.

The CDR3, as DNA: TGTGCCAGCATCGAGGACAGCAGCTCCTACAATGAGCAGTTCTTC. Residues: CASIEDSSSYNEQFF. This chain links TRBV2 with TRBJ2-1, with D possibly TRBD1 on 6 matching bases. Germline V CDR1 and CDR2: SNHLY, FYNNEI. The CDR3 loop spans 15 amino acids. V was trimmed by 7 bases and J by 0 bases, leaving 13 bases between them.

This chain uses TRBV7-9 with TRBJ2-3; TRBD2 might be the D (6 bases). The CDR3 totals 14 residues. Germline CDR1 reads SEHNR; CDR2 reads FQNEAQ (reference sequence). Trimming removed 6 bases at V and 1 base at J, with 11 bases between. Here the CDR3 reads CASSPSGGTDTQYF. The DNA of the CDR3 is TGTGCCAGCAGTCCGTCGGGGGGCACAGATACGCAGTATTTT.

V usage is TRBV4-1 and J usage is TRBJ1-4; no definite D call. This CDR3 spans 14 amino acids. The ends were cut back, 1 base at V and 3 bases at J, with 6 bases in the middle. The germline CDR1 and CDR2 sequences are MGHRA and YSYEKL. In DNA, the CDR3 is TGCGCCAGCAGCCAAGTGCGAGCTAATGAAAAACTGTTTTTT. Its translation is CASSQVRANEKLFF.